The next 2 T cell receptor beta chains were all read from a single sample in a study of shared clonotypes between healthy human individuals. TCRdb's copy holds only in-frame clones and misses some; the assay was immunoSEQ multiplex PCR. The repertoire holds 450,000 to 500,000 clones, with roughly four fifths as singletons. Sequencing input: PBMCs. Source of these receptors: a woman aged 35 to 49 in good health. Some clones in this sample may be carry-over from other donors' samples.

V usage is TRBV6-1 and J usage is TRBJ2-7, with 9 bases identical to TRBD2. The CDR3 loop spans 15 amino acids. CDR1 and CDR2 from the germline V gene are MNHNS and SASEGT. J lost 5 bases, V lost 4 bases, and 9 bases had no gene match. CDR3 DNA: TGTGCCAGCAGTGCCTCGACCGGGACTAGCAACGAGCAGTACTTC. Its translation is CASSASTGTSNEQYF.

Regarding this clone: Different DNA sequences within this sample yield the same CDR3. The gene calls are TRBV19 and TRBJ1-5; 9 bases agree with TRBD1. The CDR3 length is 13 residues. Germline trimming cut 4 bases from V and 5 bases from J; bases unmatched to any gene: 0. The germline V gene has CDR1 LNHDA and CDR2 SQIVND (reference sequence). CDR3 sequence reads: CASSRDRDQPQHF. CDR3 in DNA: TGTGCCAGTAGTAGGGACAGGGATCAGCCCCAGCATTTT. The entire variable domain, with the rest obtained from reference TRBV19 and TRBJ1-5, is as follows: DGGITQSPKYLFRKEGQNVTLSCEQNLNHDAMYWYRQDPGQGLRLIYYSQIVNDFQKGDIAEGYSVSREKKESFPLTVTSAQKNPTAFYLCASSRDRDQPQHFGDGTRLSIL.